One sample yielded the 21 T cell receptor beta chains listed below, sequenced in a study of cytomegalovirus exposure and HLA in healthy donors. The PCR ran on 60 Vbeta and 13 Jbeta primers. Sequenced by immunoSEQ multiplex PCR; TCRdb stores in-frame clones only, minus some. The table lists about 160,000 clones, 77% of them singletons, with 3.7% in the top ten. Sample: PBMCs. These receptors all stem from a young man in good health and CMV-seropositive.

The chain recombines TRBV28 with TRBJ2-2; D is ambiguous. Trimming removed 6 bases at V and 7 bases at J, with 9 bases between. CDR1 and CDR2 (germline): MDHEN, SYDVKM. CDR3 size: 12 residues. CDR3 loop: CASRESIGELFF. The CDR3 bases are TGTGCCAGCAGGGAGAGCATCGGGGAGCTGTTTTTT.

CDR3 residues: CSVRTGTYEQYF. CDR3 coding DNA: TGCAGCGTACGGACAGGGACTTACGAGCAGTACTTC. The chain uses TRBV29-1 and TRBJ2-7; 8 bases are a match to TRBD1. Germline V lookup: CDR1 SQVTM, CDR2 ANQGSEA. The CDR3 runs 12 residues. J was trimmed by 4 bases and V by 6 bases; bases with no gene match: 5.

J is TRBJ1-5 and V is TRBV19, with a weak D call TRBD1 (6 bases). The length of the CDR3 is 14 residues. V lost 1 base and J 6 bases, leaving 10 bases between the germline ends. The germline V gene has CDR1 LNHDA and CDR2 SQIVND (reference sequence). The CDR3 coding sequence is TGTGCCAGTAGTATAGGGGGGCCGGGTCAGCCCCAGCATTTT. It yields the protein CASSIGGPGQPQHF.

The chain couples TRBV27 to TRBJ2-7; possibly TRBD2 for D (5 bases). This CDR3 has 16 amino acids. Germline-derived CDR1 and CDR2 are MNHEY and SMNVEV (reference sequence). With 0 bases removed from V and 5 bases from J, the gap between germline ends came to 17 bases. This CDR3 reads CASSLSFSGFQHEQYF. The CDR3 DNA reads as TGTGCCAGCAGTTTATCGTTTTCGGGGTTTCAGCACGAGCAGTACTTC.

The chain is built from TRBV4-1 and TRBJ1-1; a weak D match, TRBD1 (6 bases). V was cut by 4 bases and J by 6 bases, with 9 bases left in between. Germline loops: CDR1 MGHRA, CDR2 YSYEKL. The CDR3 runs to 12 residues. CDR3 amino acids: CASSRPGAEAFF. The CDR3 coding sequence is TGCGCCAGCAGCCGACCAGGGGCTGAAGCTTTCTTT.

The gene calls are TRBV7-2 and TRBJ2-3; weak D call: TRBD2 (5 bases). The CDR3 extends over 13 amino acids. The germline CDR1 and CDR2 sequences are SGHTA and FQGNSA. Deletions cut 5 bases from V and 10 bases from J, with 16 bases between. The CDR3 is CASSAQGSRAQYF. DNA of the CDR3: TGTGCCAGCAGCGCCCAAGGGAGTCGTGCGCAGTATTTT. Combining the CDR3 with reference TRBV7-2 and TRBJ2-3 gives the whole variable domain GAGVSQSPSNKVTEKGKDVELRCDPISGHTALYWYRQSLGQGLEFLIYFQGNSAPDKSGLPSDRFSAERTGGSVSTLTIQRTQQEDSAVYLCASSAQGSRAQYFGPGTRLTVL.

The CDR3 spells CASSLLAGQGRYEQYF. CDR3 coding DNA: TGTGCCAGCAGCTTACTGGCAGGACAGGGGAGGTACGAGCAGTACTTC. The rearrangement links TRBV7-6 to TRBJ2-7; TRBD1 matches 9 bases. Germline CDR1 is SGHVS and CDR2 is FNYEAQ. The CDR3 runs to 16 residues. The V segment lost 2 bases and the J segment 4 bases; nucleotides outside the gene matches: 9.

The chain is built from TRBV7-6 and TRBJ2-7; 11 nucleotides match TRBD1. The germline V gene has CDR1 SGHVS and CDR2 FNYEAQ. The V gene end was trimmed by 5 bases and the J gene end by 7 bases; junction bases not matched to a gene: 4. CDR3 length: 13 amino acids. As DNA, the CDR3 is TGTGCCAGCAGCCCGGACAGGGGGCAAGAGCAGTACTTC. It codes for CASSPDRGQEQYF.

The V gene is TRBV19, the J gene TRBJ2-3, with D possibly being TRBD1 (5 bases). Germline CDR1 LNHDA, CDR2 SQIVND (reference sequence). This CDR3 has 16 amino acids. V lost 0 bases and J 1 base, leaving 11 bases between the germline ends. Here the CDR3 DNA reads TGTGCCAGTAGTATAGATCGAGTAGGGGGCACAGATACGCAGTATTTT. Its translation: CASSIDRVGGTDTQYF.

Of note for this clone: The sample holds other DNA sequences that translate to the same CDR3. The chain uses TRBV30 and TRBJ2-7; D call uncertain. Trimming removed 2 bases at V and 3 bases at J, with 5 bases between. CDR1 is GTSNPN and CDR2 is SVGIG in the germline V gene (reference sequence). This CDR3 spans 11 amino acids. The CDR3 DNA reads TGTGCCTGGAGTCCGGGCTACGAGCAGTACTTC. Residues: CAWSPGYEQYF.

V is TRBV10-1 and J is TRBJ2-7; 8 nucleotides line up with TRBD2. Per the germline V gene, CDR1 is WNHNN and CDR2 is SYGVQD (reference sequence). The CDR3 contains 14 residues. The V segment lost 4 bases and the J segment 1 base; nucleotides outside the gene matches: 3. DNA for the CDR3: TGCGCCAGCAGTGTCGGGGGGGCATCCTACGAGCAGTACTTC. It yields the protein CASSVGGASYEQYF.

The chain recombines TRBV6-7 with TRBJ2-7, with D possibly matching TRBD2 (6 bases). TRBV6-7 is known as an ORF, though its function is uncertain. The CDR3 is 14 amino acids. Trimming shortened V by 9 bases and J by 0 bases, and 15 bases separated the two germline ends. The CDR3: CARETSPNSYEQYF. In DNA, the CDR3 is TGTGCCAGGGAGACTAGTCCAAACTCCTACGAGCAGTACTTC.

The rearrangement uses TRBV4-1 and TRBJ2-3; no reliable D call. There are 14 residues in the CDR3. CDR1 is MGHRA and CDR2 is YSYEKL in the germline V gene. V was trimmed by 2 bases and J by 2 bases, leaving 8 bases between them. In DNA, the CDR3 is TGCGCCAGCAGCCAACGAGCGTCCACAGATACGCAGTATTTT. This codes for CASSQRASTDTQYF.

This chain joins TRBV10-3 and TRBJ2-1; 7 bases match TRBD2. The germline gives CDR1 ENHRY, CDR2 SYGVKD. With 0 bases clipped from V and 10 bases from J, the junction kept 0 bases outside the gene matches. The CDR3 loop spans 12 amino acids. This chain's CDR3 is CAISESREEQFF. The CDR3 DNA follows: TGTGCCATCAGTGAGTCGCGGGAGGAGCAGTTCTTC.

This clone has just a few counts. The gene calls are TRBV5-1 and TRBJ1-5; the match to TRBD1 covers 7 bases. The V segment lost 1 base and the J segment 7 bases; nucleotides outside the gene matches: 2. The CDR3 runs 13 residues. Germline CDR1 reads SGHRS; CDR2 reads YFSETQ. CDR3 nucleotide sequence: TGCGCCAGCAGCTTGACAGGGGACCAGCCCCAGCATTTT. Protein product: CASSLTGDQPQHF.

V gene TRBV6-1 combines with J gene TRBJ2-2; D remains ambiguous. Germline CDR1 and CDR2: MNHNS and SASEGT. Trimming took off 3 bases at V and 4 bases at J, with 12 bases between the two ends. This CDR3 has 15 amino acids. The CDR3 reads CASSESGESTGELFF. In DNA, the CDR3 is TGTGCCAGCAGTGAGTCCGGAGAGAGCACCGGGGAGCTGTTTTTT.

The chain recombines TRBV27 with TRBJ2-7, with 9 bases aligning to TRBD1. Germline CDR1 is MNHEY and CDR2 is SMNVEV (reference sequence). The CDR3 consists of 14 residues. The junction had 2 bases not matched to a gene; V was cut back by 2 bases and J by 3 bases. The CDR3 bases are TGTGCCAGCAGTTTAGGACAGGGGTTCTACGAGCAGTACTTC. It is translated as CASSLGQGFYEQYF.

CDR3 loop: CSVEEEGAGGYTF. CDR3 nucleotide sequence: TGCAGCGTTGAAGAAGAGGGGGCGGGTGGCTACACCTTC. The rearrangement uses TRBV29-1 and TRBJ1-2; TRBD1 matches at 7 bases. Looked up from germline, CDR1 is SQVTM and CDR2 is ANQGSEA. V lost 0 bases to trimming and J lost 7 bases; unmatched junction nucleotides: 5. The CDR3 runs to 13 residues. Together with reference TRBV29-1 and TRBJ1-2, the CDR3 gives the full variable domain: SAVISQKPSRDICQRGTSLTIQCQVDSQVTMMFWYRQQPGQSLTLIATANQGSEATYESGFVIDKFPISRPNLTFSTLTVSNMSPEDSSIYLCSVEEEGAGGYTFGSGTRLTVV.

The rearrangement uses TRBV29-1 and TRBJ1-4; 8 bases line up with TRBD1. Trimming at V came to 6 bases and at J to 4 bases, leaving 7 bases not matched to a gene. The CDR3 totals 14 residues. Looked up from germline, CDR1 is SQVTM and CDR2 is ANQGSEA. The CDR3 DNA reads as TGCAGCGTCCCCGGACAGGGATATAATGAAAAACTGTTTTTT. It yields the protein CSVPGQGYNEKLFF.

The chain has TRBV6-1 and TRBJ2-5; 11 bases agree with TRBD2. V lost 6 bases and J lost 2; bases outside the gene matches: 8. Germline V gene lookup returns CDR1 MNHNS and CDR2 SASEGT. The CDR3 is 16 residues long. The CDR3 sequence is CASREPSGGTQETQYF. The CDR3 coding sequence is TGTGCCAGCAGGGAACCTAGCGGGGGGACACAAGAGACCCAGTACTTC.

In its sample, this clone was seen once. The V gene is TRBV5-6, the J gene TRBJ2-5, with 7 nucleotides matching TRBD1. Germline CDR1 and CDR2: SGHDT and YYEEEE. The CDR3 runs 14 residues. Trimming at V came to 3 bases and at J to 2 bases, leaving 4 bases not matched to a gene. The CDR3: CASSSRGSQETQYF. As DNA, the CDR3 is TGTGCCAGCAGCTCCAGGGGGAGTCAAGAGACCCAGTACTTC.